The TCR beta chain under discussion was sequenced for a study of beta chain features in type 1 diabetes. Whole-study findings and limits: An over-representation of cells with high TCR expression could result from cDNA sequencing.

Of note for this clone: Antigen specificity is unknown.

Sequenced material consisted of expressed TCRB transcripts (all of the isolated RNA was reverse transcribed). Regulatory, naive and central memory T cell samples averaged roughly 3.5 million reads. Clones were sequenced by immunoSEQ multiplex PCR, and TCRdb holds only the in-frame ones, with some missing. Among about 250,000 clones listed, roughly 15% were seen once. Trimming took off 6 bases at V and 7 bases at J, with 16 bases between the two ends. Germline V gene sequence: CDR1 LNHDA, CDR2 SQIVND (reference sequence). The CDR3 consists of 13 residues. This TCR was recovered from a woman aged 40-49 years in good health. Sequencing was performed on naive CD4+ T cells from blood. The chain combines TRBV19 with TRBJ2-7; weak D call: TRBD1 (5 bases). This CDR3 reads CASRNQGLSEQYF. The CDR3 DNA sequence: TGTGCCAGTAGGAATCAGGGATTGTCGGAGCAGTACTTC. The complete variable domain, with remaining parts taken from reference TRBV19 and TRBJ2-7, reads DGGITQSPKYLFRKEGQNVTLSCEQNLNHDAMYWYRQDPGQGLRLIYYSQIVNDFQKGDIAEGYSVSREKKESFPLTVTSAQKNPTAFYLCASRNQGLSEQYFGPGTRLTVT.